The 18 T cell receptor beta chains below all came from one sample that was sequenced in a study of shared clonotypes between healthy human individuals. Libraries were prepared by immunoSEQ multiplex PCR; TCRdb keeps only in-frame clonotypes and omits some of them. Here the sample spans over a million clones, approximately 80% being singletons. Sample: memory CD4+ T cells from PBMCs. Documented subset: CD45RA-negative fraction. The receptor set was obtained from a man between 18 and 35 years old in good health. Some clones in this sample may be carry-over from other donors' samples.

This clone was seen only once. The chain uses TRBV30 and TRBJ1-3; 7 positions agree with TRBD1. The J call is doubtful: the DNA matches TRBJ2-2 better. The V gene's germline CDR1 is GTSNPN and CDR2 SVGIG (reference sequence). CDR3 length equals 15 residues. DNA for the CDR3: TGTGCCTGGAGTGGACAGGGTCTTGGCACCGGGGAGCTGTTTTTT. Translation: CAWSGQGLGTGELFF.

Here the CDR3 reads CASSLGMTGGASNIQYF. In DNA form, the CDR3 reads TGTGCCAGCAGCTTGGGTATGACAGGGGGCGCGTCGAACATTCAGTACTTC. The gene calls are TRBV11-1 and TRBJ2-4, with 10 nucleotides matching TRBD1. The CDR3 contains 17 residues. The germline V gene has CDR1 SGHAT and CDR2 FQDESV (reference sequence). V gave up 3 bases and J gave up 7 bases; unmatched junction bases: 12.

With regard to this clone: A read error may explain this, as a much larger clone is one base away. The chain links TRBV7-9 to TRBJ2-7; TRBD2 aligns across 12 bases. Germline lookup yields CDR1 SEHNR and CDR2 FQNEAQ (reference sequence). V trimming: 2 bases; J trimming: 6 bases; junction bases outside the gene matches: 5. The CDR3 sequence is 15 residues long. The CDR3 is CASSLMTSGSCEQYF. The CDR3 bases are TGTGCCAGCAGCTTAATGACTAGCGGGAGCTGCGAGCAGTACTTC.

There are many counts of this clone. The gene calls are TRBV7-8 and TRBJ2-7; D is perhaps TRBD2 (5 bases). There are 15 residues in the CDR3. Germline V CDR1 and CDR2: SGHVS, FQNEAQ. With 1 base removed from V and 2 bases from J, the gap between germline ends came to 12 bases. CDR3 sequence: CASSLEPGTTYEQYF. CDR3 DNA: TGTGCCAGCAGCTTAGAGCCGGGAACCACCTACGAGCAGTACTTC. Drawing the rest from reference TRBV7-8 and TRBJ2-7, the complete variable domain is GAGVSQSPRYKVAKRGQDVALRCDPISGHVSLFWYQQALGQGPEFLTYFQNEAQLDKSGLPSDRFFAERPEGSVSTLKIQRTQQEDSAVYLCASSLEPGTTYEQYFGPGTRLTVT.

The chain carries TRBV6-1 and TRBJ1-1; D possibly corresponds to TRBD1 (6 bases). Germline values: CDR1 MNHNS, CDR2 SASEGT. With 8 bases removed from V and 1 base from J, the gap between germline ends came to 14 bases. The CDR3 spans 14 residues. CDR3: CASRRGAGNTEAFF. The CDR3 bases are TGTGCCAGCCGCAGGGGCGCCGGGAACACTGAAGCTTTCTTT.

The V gene is TRBV7-3, the J gene TRBJ2-2; the match to TRBD1 covers 11 bases. Trimming cost V 7 bases and J 0 bases; bases outside gene matches: 4. Germline V gene data show CDR1 as SGHTA and CDR2 as FQGTGA. This CDR3 comprises 16 residues. The CDR3 protein is CASKRTGGANTGELFF. CDR3 in DNA: TGTGCCAGCAAACGGACAGGGGGCGCGAACACCGGGGAGCTGTTTTTT.

The rearrangement links TRBV28 to TRBJ2-7; TRBD2 agrees at 8 bases. This CDR3 comprises 15 residues. Per the germline V gene, CDR1 is MDHEN and CDR2 is SYDVKM. The ends lost 6 bases at V and 0 bases at J; junction bases unmatched: 7. The CDR3 sequence is CASSPGGERSYEQYF. CDR3 DNA sequence: TGTGCCAGCAGCCCGGGGGGGGAGCGCTCCTACGAGCAGTACTTC. Filled out from reference TRBV28 and TRBJ2-7, the complete variable domain reads DVKVTQSSRYLVKRTGEKVFLECVQDMDHENMFWYRQDPGLGLRLIYFSYDVKMKEKGDIPEGYSVSREKKERFSLILESASTNQTSMYLCASSPGGERSYEQYFGPGTRLTVT.

The rearrangement links TRBV30 to TRBJ2-7; D is unresolved. Trimming left V 2 bases short and J 3 bases short, with 5 bases between. CDR1 is GTSNPN and CDR2 is SVGIG in the germline V gene (reference sequence). This CDR3 has 11 residues. DNA of the CDR3: TGTGCCTGGAGTACCGTCTACGAGCAGTACTTC. As protein: CAWSTVYEQYF.

The gene calls are TRBV27 and TRBJ1-5; tentatively, D is TRBD1 (5 bases). CDR3 size: 15 residues. In germline, CDR1 is MNHEY, CDR2 SMNVEV (reference sequence). The germline V and J ends were trimmed by 5 bases and 3 bases, with 14 bases remaining between them. CDR3 residues: CASSTYGTLNQPQHF. CDR3 nucleotides: TGTGCCAGCAGTACCTACGGGACCCTCAATCAGCCCCAGCATTTT.

This chain connects TRBV2 to TRBJ2-3; the match to TRBD2 covers 9 bases. The CDR3 spans 19 residues. Germline V lookup: CDR1 SNHLY, CDR2 FYNNEI. Trimming removed 2 bases from V and 2 bases from J; junction bases left unmatched: 14. This chain's CDR3 is CASSEKQLAGSWNTDTQYF. CDR3 DNA sequence: TGTGCCAGCAGTGAAAAGCAACTAGCGGGTTCTTGGAACACAGATACGCAGTATTTT.

V is TRBV2 and J is TRBJ1-2; 8 positions agree with TRBD1. This CDR3 region has 13 residues. Losses at the gene ends were 6 bases for V and 7 bases for J; bases not matched to a gene: 7. Germline CDR1 reads SNHLY; CDR2 reads FYNNEI. This chain's CDR3 is CASRVDTGGGYTF. The CDR3 region has the DNA TGTGCCAGCAGGGTAGACACAGGGGGTGGCTACACCTTC.

This clone was observed a handful of times. This rearrangement joins TRBV14 to TRBJ1-5; D uncertain. Trimming took off 3 bases at V and 5 bases at J, with 8 bases between the two ends. Germline-derived CDR1 and CDR2 are SGHDN and FVKESK. The CDR3 covers 13 residues. The CDR3 DNA reads TGTGCCAGCAGCCAGGGGATGGATCAGCCCCAGCATTTT. This sequence encodes CASSQGMDQPQHF.

The genes are TRBV2 and TRBJ2-5; 16 nucleotides agree with TRBD2. CDR3 length: 17 residues. Germline CDR1 and CDR2: SNHLY and FYNNEI. V dropped 4 bases and J dropped 5; count of bases not matched to a gene: 7. CDR3 DNA: TGTGCCAGCAGTGTAGGGACTAGCGGGAGGGCCGTGGAGACCCAGTACTTC. Amino acids: CASSVGTSGRAVETQYF. Complete variable domain (other parts from reference TRBV2 and TRBJ2-5): EPEVTQTPSHQVTQMGQEVILRCVPISNHLYFYWYRQILGQKVEFLVSFYNNEISEKSEIFDDQFSVERPDGSNFTLKIRSTKLEDSAMYFCASSVGTSGRAVETQYFGPGTRLLVL.

This chain joins TRBV5-4 and TRBJ2-2; D possibly corresponds to TRBD2 (6 bases). Germline loops: CDR1 SGHNT, CDR2 YYREEE (reference sequence). V was clipped by 2 bases and J by 4 bases, with 12 bases between them. The CDR3 runs 15 residues. DNA for the CDR3: TGTGCCAGCAGCTTTGTACTAGCCTCCACCGGGGAGCTGTTTTTT. Residues: CASSFVLASTGELFF.

This clone was detected ten times or more. The identical CDR3 is also encoded by other nucleotide sequences in the sample. The chain recombines TRBV7-9 with TRBJ2-7; tentative D call: TRBD2 (5 bases). Germline V CDR1 and CDR2: SEHNR, FQNEAQ (reference sequence). The CDR3 has 14 residues. V gave up 5 bases and J gave up 0 bases, with 11 bases separating them. The CDR3 DNA sequence: TGTGCCAGCAGCCTGTCAGGACTCTCCTACGAGCAGTACTTC. This encodes CASSLSGLSYEQYF.

The chain links TRBV28 to TRBJ1-5; tentative D call: TRBD1 (5 bases). Germline CDR1 is MDHEN and CDR2 is SYDVKM. V lost 5 bases and J 4 bases, leaving 15 bases between the germline ends. This CDR3 has 15 amino acids. CDR3 sequence: CASSTGAFLNQPQHF. DNA for the CDR3: TGTGCCAGCAGTACCGGGGCCTTCCTTAATCAGCCCCAGCATTTT.

The chain combines TRBV28 with TRBJ1-5; 9 positions match TRBD1. Trimming cost V 6 bases and J 6 bases; bases outside gene matches: 6. CDR3 length equals 14 residues. The germline gives CDR1 MDHEN, CDR2 SYDVKM. DNA for the CDR3: TGTGCCAGCAGCCTGGGACAGGGATTTCAGCCCCAGCATTTT. Residues: CASSLGQGFQPQHF.

The genes are TRBV5-6 and TRBJ2-2, with 9 positions matching TRBD1. With 4 bases clipped from V and 5 bases from J, the junction kept 9 bases outside the gene matches. Per the germline V gene, CDR1 is SGHDT and CDR2 is YYEEEE. The CDR3 extends over 16 amino acids. The CDR3 region is CASSPGDRVGTGELFF. CDR3 DNA: TGTGCCAGCAGCCCGGGGGACAGGGTGGGAACCGGGGAGCTGTTTTTT.